Following are 32 T cell receptor beta chains from one sample sequenced in a study of T-cell memory formation after mild COVID-19. TCRdb reprocessed the 5' RACE reads with MiXCR, giving one entry per CDR3 protein. The repertoire holds around 530,000 distinct CDR3 sequences, with less than 25% as singletons. The sequenced material came from PBMCs or a T cell subset sorted from them (not recorded which). These receptors all stem from an adult woman who had mild COVID-19 (a few samples of this study predate the infection). Cell type and time point are not known.

This clonotype was picked up a small number of times. The V gene is TRBV20-1, the J gene TRBJ1-2; D is unclear. V gave up 4 bases and J gave up 1 base, with 13 bases separating them. The length of the CDR3 is 14 residues. The V gene's germline CDR1 is DFQATT and CDR2 SNEGSKA (reference sequence). Here the CDR3 DNA reads TGCAGTGCTACCTTACACGACTTTAACTATGGCTACACCTTC. Amino acid sequence: CSATLHDFNYGYTF.

V is TRBV6-9 and J is TRBJ1-2; D unresolved. The CDR3 covers 18 residues. Germline loops: CDR1 MNHGY, CDR2 SVAAGI. Between the trimmed V and J ends, which lost 4 bases and 0 bases, there was a span of 21 bases. CDR3 nucleotides: TGTGCCAGCAGTTCGAAAGTGGGATCGCCAGAAGCTAACTATGGCTACACCTTC. Its translation: CASSSKVGSPEANYGYTF.

In its sample, this clonotype was seen many times. The rearrangement links TRBV4-3 to TRBJ2-7, with 7 positions matching TRBD1. Per the germline V gene, CDR1 is LGHNA and CDR2 is YSLEER. V lost 4 bases, J lost 3 bases, and 12 bases stayed unmatched. The CDR3 contains 16 residues. The CDR3 loop is CASSPQGTQVIYEQYF. DNA of the CDR3: TGCGCCAGCAGCCCACAGGGGACCCAGGTTATCTACGAGCAGTACTTC.

This clonotype was picked up a small number of times. The rearrangement links TRBV15 to TRBJ2-5; D not resolved. V lost 2 bases, J lost 2 bases, and 12 bases lay in between. CDR1 is LNHNV, CDR2 YYDKDF, per germline (reference sequence). The CDR3 runs 15 residues. The CDR3 DNA sequence: TGTGCCACCAGCAGACATGGTGGCGAACAAGAGACCCAGTACTTC. Residues: CATSRHGGEQETQYF. Full variable domain (outside the CDR3, taken from reference TRBV15 and TRBJ2-5): DAMVIQNPRYQVTQFGKPVTLSCSQTLNHNVMYWYQQKSSQAPKLLFHYYDKDFNNEADTPDNFQSRRPNTSFCFLDIRSPGLGDTAMYLCATSRHGGEQETQYFGPGTRLLVL.

V usage is TRBV27 and J usage is TRBJ1-2, with D unclear. Germline V gives CDR1 MNHEY, CDR2 SMNVEV (reference sequence). V shed 0 bases and J shed 5 bases, with 7 bases lying between them. CDR3 length: 13 residues. The CDR3 loop is CASSLSPAYGYTF. The CDR3 DNA reads as TGTGCCAGCAGTTTATCCCCGGCGTATGGCTACACCTTC.

The V gene is TRBV4-3, the J gene TRBJ2-7, with TRBD2 matching over 9 bases. CDR1 and CDR2 from the germline V gene are LGHNA and YSLEER. V trimming: 1 base; J trimming: 3 bases; junction bases outside the gene matches: 4. The CDR3 runs 15 residues. CDR3 sequence reads: CASSQGTSVHYEQYF. CDR3 DNA sequence: TGCGCCAGCAGCCAAGGGACTAGCGTTCACTACGAGCAGTACTTC.

The chain joins TRBV7-9 to TRBJ2-7; 9 nucleotides align to TRBD1. Germline trimming cut 5 bases from V and 6 bases from J; bases unmatched to any gene: 5. The CDR3 runs 13 residues. Germline V gene lookup returns CDR1 SEHNR and CDR2 FQNEAQ (reference sequence). The CDR3 sequence is CASSGTGWSEQYF. The CDR3 nucleotides are TGTGCCAGCAGCGGGACAGGGTGGTCCGAGCAGTACTTC.

This clonotype was observed a handful of times. The J gene is TRBJ1-1, the V gene TRBV29-1; 11 bases fit TRBD1. V was pared by 7 bases and J by 5 bases, with 9 bases of the junction left unmatched. The CDR3 totals 14 residues. Germline V gene data show CDR1 as SQVTM and CDR2 as ANQGSEA. The CDR3 here is CSARERDRGTEAFF. Here the CDR3 DNA reads TGCAGCGCCCGTGAGCGGGACAGGGGGACTGAAGCTTTCTTT.

In its sample, this clonotype was seen a few times. The chain is built from TRBV2 and TRBJ2-7, with D tentatively TRBD1 or TRBD2 (5 bases each). This CDR3 spans 15 amino acids. The V gene's germline CDR1 is SNHLY and CDR2 FYNNEI. The V end was cut by 7 bases, the J end by 2 bases, with 18 bases between. This CDR3 is CASNLLGDGAYEQYF. The CDR3 DNA is TGTGCCAGCAACCTCCTTGGGGACGGAGCCTACGAGCAGTACTTC. The full variable domain, its missing parts supplied by reference TRBV2 and TRBJ2-7, is EPEVTQTPSHQVTQMGQEVILRCVPISNHLYFYWYRQILGQKVEFLVSFYNNEISEKSEIFDDQFSVERPDGSNFTLKIRSTKLEDSAMYFCASNLLGDGAYEQYFGPGTRLTVT.

This clonotype occurred many times. V usage is TRBV20-1 and J usage is TRBJ2-1, with 15 nucleotides matching TRBD2. Germline lookup yields CDR1 DFQATT and CDR2 SNEGSKA (reference sequence). The CDR3 is 17 residues long. Trimming cost V 4 bases and J 9 bases; bases outside gene matches: 13. The CDR3: CSATGLAGGPGDTEQFF. The DNA of the CDR3 is TGCAGTGCTACCGGACTAGCGGGGGGGCCTGGCGATACTGAGCAGTTCTTC.

The chain carries TRBV4-1 and TRBJ2-1, with unresolved D. The CDR3 runs to 13 residues. V shed 1 base and J shed 5 bases, with 6 bases lying between them. The germline CDR1 and CDR2 sequences are MGHRA and YSYEKL. Here the CDR3 reads CASSQVGNNEQFF. CDR3 nucleotide sequence: TGCGCCAGCAGCCAAGTGGGCAACAATGAGCAGTTCTTC.

This clonotype was counted a few times. The rearrangement links TRBV5-1 to TRBJ1-6, with TRBD1 as a possible D gene (5 bases). The CDR3 has 13 residues. V lost 4 bases and J 10 bases, leaving 12 bases between the germline ends. Germline lookup yields CDR1 SGHRS and CDR2 YFSETQ. The CDR3: CASSADRKSPLHF. In DNA, the CDR3 is TGCGCCAGCAGCGCCGACAGAAAGTCACCCCTCCACTTT.

In this sample, this clonotype turned up a few times. The chain employs TRBV7-9 and TRBJ2-3; 8 bases agree with TRBD2. Germline CDR1 is SEHNR and CDR2 is FQNEAQ (reference sequence). Germline trimming cut 5 bases from V and 0 bases from J; bases unmatched to any gene: 7. CDR3 length: 16 residues. The CDR3 sequence: CASSPTGTRSTDTQYF. As DNA, the CDR3 is TGTGCCAGCAGCCCCACCGGGACTAGGAGCACAGATACGCAGTATTTT.

The rearrangement links TRBV2 to TRBJ2-1; 13 nucleotides match TRBD2. This CDR3 is built from 14 residues. CDR1 and CDR2 (germline): SNHLY, FYNNEI. J lost 10 bases, V lost 5 bases, and 5 bases had no gene match. The CDR3 nucleotides read TGTGCCAGCAGTTCACTAGCGGGGGGGCCGGAGCAGTTCTTC. As protein: CASSSLAGGPEQFF.

J is TRBJ2-7 and V is TRBV2, with no clear D. V lost 2 bases and J 4 bases, leaving 15 bases between the germline ends. The CDR3 is made up of 15 amino acids. Germline V gives CDR1 SNHLY, CDR2 FYNNEI. The CDR3 region is CASSEKWATLYEQYF. CDR3 bases: TGTGCCAGCAGTGAAAAGTGGGCGACGCTATACGAGCAGTACTTC.

In its sample, this clonotype was seen a few times. The chain employs TRBV5-1 and TRBJ2-1, with D possibly being TRBD1 or TRBD2 (7 bases each). V was shortened by 7 bases and J by 6 bases, with 17 bases between the two germline ends. The CDR3 totals 14 residues. CDR1 SGHRS and CDR2 YFSETQ come from the germline V gene. The CDR3 is CASSGRGGTNEQFF. DNA for the CDR3: TGCGCCAGCTCAGGCAGGGGGGGTACCAATGAGCAGTTCTTC.

The rearrangement links TRBV15 to TRBJ2-6; a weak D match, TRBD1 (6 bases). This CDR3 comprises 18 residues. Germline CDR1 LNHNV, CDR2 YYDKDF (reference sequence). Deletions cut 5 bases from V and 0 bases from J, with 17 bases between. The CDR3 loop reads CATSDRTRVFSGANVLTF. Written as DNA, the CDR3 is TGTGCCACCAGCGACAGGACAAGGGTATTCTCTGGGGCCAACGTCCTGACTTTC.

This clonotype has more than one count but fewer than ten. The V gene is TRBV12-3 or TRBV12-4, the J gene TRBJ1-3; 7 bases align to TRBD1. The CDR3 runs 15 residues. Trimming removed 3 bases from V and 3 bases from J; junction bases left unmatched: 5. CDR3 protein: CASSLKGAHGNTIYF. The CDR3 DNA reads as TGTGCCAGCAGTTTGAAGGGGGCGCATGGAAACACCATATATTTT.

This clonotype was seen at least ten times. This chain joins TRBV5-5 and TRBJ1-5, with unresolved D. The CDR3 covers 13 residues. V was pared by 1 base and J by 5 bases, with 7 bases between. CDR1 and CDR2 from the germline V gene are SGHKS and YYEKEE (reference sequence). The CDR3 coding sequence is TGTGCCAGCAGCTTGAACCGAGATCAGCCCCAGCATTTT. This codes for CASSLNRDQPQHF. Full variable domain (outside the CDR3, taken from reference TRBV5-5 and TRBJ1-5): DAGVTQSPTHLIKTRGQQVTLRCSPISGHKSVSWYQQVLGQGPQFIFQYYEKEERGRGNFPDRFSARQFPNYSSELNVNALLLGDSALYLCASSLNRDQPQHFGDGTRLSIL.

In its sample, this clonotype was seen a few times. The junction departs from the called germline gene at one end, perhaps through a read error. The gene calls are TRBV7-6 and TRBJ2-1, with TRBD2 matching 7 bases. Germline CDR1 is SGHVS and CDR2 is FNYEAQ. The CDR3 sequence is 15 residues long. The CDR3 here is CASSLGGLAANEQFF. The CDR3 nucleotides are TGTGCCAGCAGTTTAGGAGGGCTAGCGGCCAATGAGCAGTTCTTC.

This clonotype was observed a handful of times. J is TRBJ1-1 and V is TRBV18, with TRBD1 identical over 8 bases. After removal of 6 bases from V and 4 bases from J, the junction contained 7 bases not matched to a gene. CDR3 length: 14 residues. Germline lookup yields CDR1 KGHSH and CDR2 LQKENI. CDR3 nucleotide sequence: TGTGCCAGCTCGGAACAGGGGGAGAGCACTGAAGCTTTCTTT. This codes for CASSEQGESTEAFF.

This clonotype was seen a handful of times. This chain connects TRBV7-2 to TRBJ2-3; 8 bases align to TRBD2. Trimming at V came to 3 bases and at J to 2 bases, leaving 10 bases not matched to a gene. The CDR3 totals 17 residues. CDR1 and CDR2 (germline): SGHTA, FQGNSA. This chain's CDR3 is CASSFSTSGWPTDTQYF. The CDR3 DNA follows: TGTGCCAGCAGCTTTTCCACTAGCGGTTGGCCCACAGATACGCAGTATTTT.

This clonotype turned up a few times. The chain recombines TRBV10-3 with TRBJ2-4; D perhaps matches TRBD1 (6 bases). This CDR3 is 17 amino acids long. Germline V CDR1 and CDR2: ENHRY, SYGVKD. V was trimmed by 3 bases and J by 2 bases, leaving 17 bases between them. The CDR3 sequence: CAISDQNRAESKNIQYF. As DNA, the CDR3 is TGTGCCATCAGTGATCAGAACAGGGCAGAATCCAAAAACATTCAGTACTTC.

This sequence joins TRBV7-3 and TRBJ2-7; D possibly corresponds to TRBD1 (5 bases). Germline CDR1 is SGHTA and CDR2 is FQGTGA. Trimming cost V 1 base and J 5 bases, with 18 bases left between them. The CDR3 totals 16 residues. In DNA, the CDR3 is TGTGCCAGCAGCTTAAACCCCTCCACAGGCCCGAACGAGCAGTACTTC. Amino acids: CASSLNPSTGPNEQYF. Using reference TRBV7-3 and TRBJ2-7 for the parts outside the CDR3, the full variable domain is GAGVSQTPSNKVTEKGKYVELRCDPISGHTALYWYRQSLGQGPEFLIYFQGTGAADDSGLPNDRFFAVRPEGSVSTLKIQRTERGDSAVYLCASSLNPSTGPNEQYFGPGTRLTVT.

The rearrangement joins TRBV6-5 to TRBJ2-1, with D possibly being TRBD2 (7 bases). The CDR3 loop spans 13 amino acids. CDR1 MNHEY and CDR2 SVGAGI come from the germline V gene. V was trimmed by 7 bases and J by 2 bases, leaving 9 bases between them. The CDR3 coding sequence is TGTGCCAGCAAGGGGGGGGCCTACAATGAGCAGTTCTTC. Its translation is CASKGGAYNEQFF.

This clonotype has more than one count but fewer than ten. The rearrangement links TRBV20-1 to TRBJ2-7; no clear D. The CDR3 totals 15 residues. Germline CDR1 reads DFQATT; CDR2 reads SNEGSKA (reference sequence). The CDR3 bases are TGCAGCGCGACAAAGGGTCCGTTGAATTCCTACGAGCAGTACTTC. Its protein product is CSATKGPLNSYEQYF.

The genes are TRBV9 and TRBJ2-1; the D gene is possibly TRBD1 (5 bases). Germline V gene lookup returns CDR1 SGDLS and CDR2 YYNGEE. The germline V and J ends were trimmed by 3 bases and 4 bases, with 11 bases remaining between them. The CDR3 runs 14 residues. The CDR3 sequence is CASSGRQSYNEQFF. Written as DNA, the CDR3 is TGTGCCAGCAGCGGTCGACAGAGTTACAATGAGCAGTTCTTC. The entire variable domain, with the rest obtained from reference TRBV9 and TRBJ2-1, is as follows: DSGVTQTPKHLITATGQRVTLRCSPRSGDLSVYWYQQSLDQGLQFLIQYYNGEERAKGNILERFSAQQFPDLHSELNLSSLELGDSALYFCASSGRQSYNEQFFGPGTRLTVL.

A few counts support this clonotype. The chain links TRBV5-1 to TRBJ2-2, with D maybe TRBD1 (6 bases). Germline values: CDR1 SGHRS, CDR2 YFSETQ. Trimming removed 0 bases from V and 3 bases from J, with 9 bases in between. The CDR3 extends over 15 amino acids. CDR3 protein: CASSLAAGDTGELFF. The CDR3 DNA reads as TGCGCCAGCAGCTTGGCGGCAGGGGACACCGGGGAGCTGTTTTTT.

The rearrangement links TRBV29-1 to TRBJ2-2, with a possible D match to TRBD1 (5 bases). The CDR3 runs 14 residues. Germline V gene sequence: CDR1 SQVTM, CDR2 ANQGSEA. V lost 2 bases and J 5 bases, leaving 12 bases between the germline ends. CDR3 protein: CSVEQGYRTGELFF. CDR3 DNA: TGCAGCGTTGAACAGGGTTATAGAACCGGGGAGCTGTTTTTT.

The sample holds a few counts of this clonotype. The chain employs TRBV7-9 and TRBJ1-1; weak D call: TRBD1 (6 bases). CDR1 is SEHNR, CDR2 FQNEAQ, per germline (reference sequence). V lost 4 bases and J lost 4, with 16 bases in between. The CDR3 runs to 15 residues. The CDR3 DNA reads TGTGCCAGCAGCTCAACCTCAGGGGTTAGCACTGAAGCTTTCTTT. Translation: CASSSTSGVSTEAFF.

The V and J genes are TRBV4-1 and TRBJ2-1; 13 bases fit TRBD2. CDR1 and CDR2 from the germline V gene are MGHRA and YSYEKL. The CDR3 is 17 amino acids. V was pared by 3 bases and J by 7 bases, with 9 bases of the junction left unmatched. CDR3 loop: CASSQGVLAGGPNEQFF. The CDR3 DNA reads TGCGCCAGCAGCCAGGGCGTACTAGCGGGGGGGCCAAATGAGCAGTTCTTC.

This clonotype came up a few times. The chain recombines TRBV7-6 with TRBJ1-2; 11 nucleotides agree with TRBD1. Germline CDR1 reads SGHVS; CDR2 reads FNYEAQ. This CDR3 is built from 16 residues. J was trimmed by 4 bases and V by 5 bases; bases with no gene match: 9. As DNA, the CDR3 is TGTGCCAGCAGCCCCGGGACAGGGGGGTCTATCTATGGCTACACCTTC. Translated, it gives CASSPGTGGSIYGYTF. Looking up the rest from reference TRBV7-6 and TRBJ1-2 gives the full variable domain: GAGVSQSPRYKVTKRGQDVALRCDPISGHVSLYWYRQALGQGPEFLTYFNYEAQQDKSGLPNDRFSAERPEGSISTLTIQRTEQRDSAMYRCASSPGTGGSIYGYTFGSGTRLTVV.